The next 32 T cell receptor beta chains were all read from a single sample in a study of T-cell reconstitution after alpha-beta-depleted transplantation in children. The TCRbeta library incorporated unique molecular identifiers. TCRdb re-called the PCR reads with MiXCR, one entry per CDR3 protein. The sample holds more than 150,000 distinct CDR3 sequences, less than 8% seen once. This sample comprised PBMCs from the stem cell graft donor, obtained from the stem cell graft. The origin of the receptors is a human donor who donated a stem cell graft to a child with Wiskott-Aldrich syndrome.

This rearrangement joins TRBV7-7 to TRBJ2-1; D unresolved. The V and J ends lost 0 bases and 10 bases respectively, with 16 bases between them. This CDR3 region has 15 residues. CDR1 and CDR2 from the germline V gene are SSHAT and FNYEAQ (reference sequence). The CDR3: CASSLADTAAYEQFF. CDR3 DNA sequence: TGTGCCAGCAGCTTAGCCGATACAGCCGCCTACGAGCAGTTCTTC.

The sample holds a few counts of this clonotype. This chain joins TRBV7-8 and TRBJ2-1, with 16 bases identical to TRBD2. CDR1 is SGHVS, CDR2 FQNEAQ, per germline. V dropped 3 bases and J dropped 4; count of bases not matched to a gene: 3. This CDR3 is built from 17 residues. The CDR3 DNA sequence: TGTGCCAGCAGCTTGGGACTAGCGGGGGGGCCTTACAATGAGCAGTTCTTC. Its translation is CASSLGLAGGPYNEQFF.

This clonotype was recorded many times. The CDR3 reads CASSLAGRGTDTQYF. CDR3 sequence (DNA): TGTGCCAGCAGCTTGGCGGGAAGAGGCACAGATACGCAGTATTTT. The rearrangement uses TRBV7-2 and TRBJ2-3, with D tentatively TRBD2 (6 bases). Germline V CDR1 and CDR2: SGHTA, FQGNSA. V lost 3 bases to trimming and J lost 1 base, with 11 bases between them. This CDR3 comprises 15 residues.

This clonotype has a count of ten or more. The CDR3 DNA reads as TGTGCCACCAGTCTGGCATGGGGGCGGAGGAACACCGGGGAGCTGTTTTTT. Its translation: CATSLAWGRRNTGELFF. The chain has TRBV24-1 and TRBJ2-2; D is possibly TRBD1 (6 bases). V lost 6 bases, J lost 1 base, and 17 bases lay in between. Germline assignment: CDR1 KGHDR and CDR2 SFDVKD. This CDR3 region has 17 residues.

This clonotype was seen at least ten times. CDR3 bases: TGTGCCAGCACTGGAGGGGATACGCAGTATTTT. Amino acid sequence: CASTGGDTQYF. The rearrangement uses TRBV12-3 or TRBV12-4 and TRBJ2-3; tentatively, D is TRBD2 (6 bases). V was clipped by 7 bases and J by 6 bases, with 8 bases between them. This CDR3 comprises 11 residues.

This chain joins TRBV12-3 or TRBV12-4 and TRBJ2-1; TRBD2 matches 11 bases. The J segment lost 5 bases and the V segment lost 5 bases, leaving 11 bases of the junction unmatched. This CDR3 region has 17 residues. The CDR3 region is CASSPRSGREINNEQFF. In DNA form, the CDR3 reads TGTGCCAGCAGTCCACGTAGCGGGAGGGAAATAAACAATGAGCAGTTCTTC.

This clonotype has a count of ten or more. The CDR3 nucleotides read TGTGCCAGCAGTCGTCTAGCGGGATCCGGGGAGCTGTTTTTT. It yields the protein CASSRLAGSGELFF. The V call is TRBV12-3 or TRBV12-4, the J call TRBJ2-2, with 9 bases fitting TRBD2. The CDR3 loop spans 14 amino acids. V lost 5 bases to trimming and J lost 6 bases; unmatched junction nucleotides: 4.

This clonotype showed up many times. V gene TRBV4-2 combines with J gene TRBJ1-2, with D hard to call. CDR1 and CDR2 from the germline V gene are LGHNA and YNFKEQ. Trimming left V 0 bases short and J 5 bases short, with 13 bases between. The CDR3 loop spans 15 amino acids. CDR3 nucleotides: TGTGCCAGCAGCCAAGATTTAGATTCCAGTTATGGCTACACCTTC. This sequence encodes CASSQDLDSSYGYTF.

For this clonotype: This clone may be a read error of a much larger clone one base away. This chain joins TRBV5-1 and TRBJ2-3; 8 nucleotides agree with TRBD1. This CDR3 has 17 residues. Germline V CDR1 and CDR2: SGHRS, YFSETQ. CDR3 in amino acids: CTSSLKGQESYTDTQYF. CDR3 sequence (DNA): TGCACCAGCAGCTTGAAGGGACAGGAAAGTTACACAGATACGCAGTATTTT.

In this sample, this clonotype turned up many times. CDR3 DNA: TGTGCCAGCAGTTTAAGTCCCAGTATTCCCCAAGAGACCCAGTACTTC. Protein sequence: CASSLSPSIPQETQYF. The chain combines TRBV28 with TRBJ2-5; the D is unclear. This CDR3 region has 16 residues. Germline V gene data show CDR1 as MDHEN and CDR2 as SYDVKM. Between the trimmed V and J ends, which lost 2 bases and 1 base, there was a span of 14 bases.

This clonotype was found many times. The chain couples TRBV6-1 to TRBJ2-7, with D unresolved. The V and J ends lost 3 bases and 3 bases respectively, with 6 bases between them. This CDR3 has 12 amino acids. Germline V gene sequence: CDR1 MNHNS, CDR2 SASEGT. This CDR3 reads CASSEYGYEQYF. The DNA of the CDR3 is TGTGCCAGCAGTGAGTACGGCTACGAGCAGTACTTC.

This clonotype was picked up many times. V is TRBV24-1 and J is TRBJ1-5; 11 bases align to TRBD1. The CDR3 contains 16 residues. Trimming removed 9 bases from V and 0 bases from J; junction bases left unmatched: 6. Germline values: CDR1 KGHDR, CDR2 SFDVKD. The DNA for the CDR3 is TGTGCCACCGGAGGGACAGGGGGGGTTAGCAATCAGCCCCAGCATTTT. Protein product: CATGGTGGVSNQPQHF.

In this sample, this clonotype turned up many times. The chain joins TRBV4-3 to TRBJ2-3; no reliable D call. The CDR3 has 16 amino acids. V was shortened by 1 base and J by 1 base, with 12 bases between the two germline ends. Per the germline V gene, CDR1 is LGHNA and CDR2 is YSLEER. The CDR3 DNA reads TGCGCCAGCAGCCAAGTCCCTAACGAGGGCACAGATACGCAGTATTTT. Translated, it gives CASSQVPNEGTDTQYF.

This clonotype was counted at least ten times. The CDR3 DNA follows: TGCGCCAGCAGCCCTTACGGAAGCTCCTACAATGAGCAGTTCTTC. It is translated as CASSPYGSSYNEQFF. This rearrangement joins TRBV5-1 to TRBJ2-1; D call uncertain. V lost 4 bases, J lost 0 bases, and 11 bases lay in between. CDR1 and CDR2 (germline): SGHRS, YFSETQ. The CDR3 has 15 amino acids.

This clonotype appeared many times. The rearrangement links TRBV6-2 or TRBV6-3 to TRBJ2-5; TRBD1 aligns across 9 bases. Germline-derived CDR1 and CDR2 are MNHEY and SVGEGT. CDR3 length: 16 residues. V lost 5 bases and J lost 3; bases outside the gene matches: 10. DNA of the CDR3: TGTGCCAGCAGTACCCGGGACAGGGTGTCAAAAGAGACCCAGTACTTC. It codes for CASSTRDRVSKETQYF.

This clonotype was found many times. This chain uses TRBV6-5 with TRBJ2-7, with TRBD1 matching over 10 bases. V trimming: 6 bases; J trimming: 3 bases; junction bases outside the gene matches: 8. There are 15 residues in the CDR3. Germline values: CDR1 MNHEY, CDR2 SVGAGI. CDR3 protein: CASSTTGTGVYEQYF. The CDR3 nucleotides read TGTGCCAGCAGCACCACCGGGACAGGGGTCTACGAGCAGTACTTC.

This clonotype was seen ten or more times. The CDR3 nucleotides read TGCAGTGCTAGAGATGGGTCCGTATGGCAGTACTTC. Translated, it gives CSARDGSVWQYF. The chain employs TRBV20-1 and TRBJ2-7; D ambiguous. CDR1 is DFQATT and CDR2 is SNEGSKA in the germline V gene (reference sequence). The length of the CDR3 is 12 residues. Trimming cost V 0 bases and J 9 bases, with 12 bases left between them.

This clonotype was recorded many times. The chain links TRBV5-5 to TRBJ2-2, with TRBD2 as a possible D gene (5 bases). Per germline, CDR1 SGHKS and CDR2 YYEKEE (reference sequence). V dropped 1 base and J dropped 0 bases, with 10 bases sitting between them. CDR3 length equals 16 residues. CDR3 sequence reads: CASSLWGAPNTGELFF. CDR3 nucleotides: TGTGCCAGCAGCTTGTGGGGAGCGCCGAACACCGGGGAGCTGTTTTTT.

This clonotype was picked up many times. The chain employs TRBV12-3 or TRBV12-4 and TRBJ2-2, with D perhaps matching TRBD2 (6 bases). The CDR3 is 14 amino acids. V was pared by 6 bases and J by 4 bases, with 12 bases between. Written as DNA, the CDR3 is TGTGCCAGCAGCCCAGTCGGGGGCACCGGGGAGCTGTTTTTT. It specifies CASSPVGGTGELFF.

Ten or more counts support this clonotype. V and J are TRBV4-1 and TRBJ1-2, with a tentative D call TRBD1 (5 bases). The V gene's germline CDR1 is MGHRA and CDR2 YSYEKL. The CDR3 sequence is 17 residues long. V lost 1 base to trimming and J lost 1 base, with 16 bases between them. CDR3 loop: CASSQVGVKGYNYGYTF. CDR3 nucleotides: TGCGCCAGCAGCCAAGTGGGAGTAAAGGGGTATAACTATGGCTACACCTTC.

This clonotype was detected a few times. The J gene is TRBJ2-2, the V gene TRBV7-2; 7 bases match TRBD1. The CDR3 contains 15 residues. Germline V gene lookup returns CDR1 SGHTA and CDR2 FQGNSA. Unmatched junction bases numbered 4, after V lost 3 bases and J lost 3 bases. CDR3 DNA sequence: TGTGCCAGCAGCTTTGCAGGGGGAGACACCGGGGAGCTGTTTTTT. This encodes CASSFAGGDTGELFF.

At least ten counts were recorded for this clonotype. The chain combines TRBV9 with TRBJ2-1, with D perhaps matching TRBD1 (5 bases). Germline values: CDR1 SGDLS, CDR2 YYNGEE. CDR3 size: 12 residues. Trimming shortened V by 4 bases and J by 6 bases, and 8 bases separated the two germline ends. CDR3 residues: CASSLGVNEQFF. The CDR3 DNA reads TGTGCCAGCAGCTTAGGGGTCAATGAGCAGTTCTTC.

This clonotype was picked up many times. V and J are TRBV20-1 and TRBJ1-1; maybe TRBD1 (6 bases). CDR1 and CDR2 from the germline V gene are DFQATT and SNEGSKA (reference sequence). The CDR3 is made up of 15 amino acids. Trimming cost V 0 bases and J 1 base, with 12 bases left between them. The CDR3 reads CSARDRTGRNTEAFF. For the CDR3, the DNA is TGCAGTGCTAGAGACCGTACAGGGAGGAACACTGAAGCTTTCTTT.

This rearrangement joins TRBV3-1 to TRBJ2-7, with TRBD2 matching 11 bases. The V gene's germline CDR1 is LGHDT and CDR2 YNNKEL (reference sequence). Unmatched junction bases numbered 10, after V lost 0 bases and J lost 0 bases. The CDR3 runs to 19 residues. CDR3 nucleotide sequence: TGTGCCAGCAGCCAAGAGTCGGCACTAGCGGGGGACCTCTCCTACGAGCAGTACTTC. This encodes CASSQESALAGDLSYEQYF.

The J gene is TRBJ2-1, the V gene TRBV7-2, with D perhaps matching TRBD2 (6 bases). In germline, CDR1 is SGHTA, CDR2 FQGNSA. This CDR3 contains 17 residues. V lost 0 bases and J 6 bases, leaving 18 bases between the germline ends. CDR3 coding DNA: TGTGCCAGCAGCTTAGCCTCCGGGACCCGCGGGGCCAATGAGCAGTTCTTC. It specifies CASSLASGTRGANEQFF.

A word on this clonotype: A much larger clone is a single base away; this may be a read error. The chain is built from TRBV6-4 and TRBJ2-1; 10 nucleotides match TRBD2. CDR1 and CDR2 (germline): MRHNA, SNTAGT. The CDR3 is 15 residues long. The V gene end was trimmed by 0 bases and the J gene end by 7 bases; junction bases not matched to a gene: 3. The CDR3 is CASSDSNSGGNEQFF. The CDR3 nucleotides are TGTGCCAGCAGTGACTCGAATAGCGGGGGGAATGAGCAGTTCTTC.

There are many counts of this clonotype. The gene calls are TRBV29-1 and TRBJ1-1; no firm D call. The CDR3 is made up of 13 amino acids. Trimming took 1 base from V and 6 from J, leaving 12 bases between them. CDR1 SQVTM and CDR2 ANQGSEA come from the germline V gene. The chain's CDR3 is CSVEVTAVPEAFF. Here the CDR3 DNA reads TGCAGCGTTGAAGTAACAGCGGTTCCTGAAGCTTTCTTT. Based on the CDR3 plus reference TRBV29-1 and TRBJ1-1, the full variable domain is SAVISQKPSRDICQRGTSLTIQCQVDSQVTMMFWYRQQPGQSLTLIATANQGSEATYESGFVIDKFPISRPNLTFSTLTVSNMSPEDSSIYLCSVEVTAVPEAFFGQGTRLTVV.

The CDR3 reads CAISDPRDRQNQPQHF. CDR3 sequence (DNA): TGTGCCATCAGTGACCCACGGGACAGGCAAAATCAGCCCCAGCATTTT. This rearrangement joins TRBV10-3 to TRBJ1-5; 8 nucleotides align to TRBD1. This CDR3 is built from 16 residues. Per germline, CDR1 ENHRY and CDR2 SYGVKD. V lost 3 bases, J lost 4 bases, and 8 bases stayed unmatched.

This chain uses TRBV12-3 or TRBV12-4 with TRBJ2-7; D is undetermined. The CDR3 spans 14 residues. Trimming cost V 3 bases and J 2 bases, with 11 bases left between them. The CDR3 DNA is TGTGCCAGCAGTTTCTTATCTGTCGCCTACGAGCAGTACTTC. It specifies CASSFLSVAYEQYF.

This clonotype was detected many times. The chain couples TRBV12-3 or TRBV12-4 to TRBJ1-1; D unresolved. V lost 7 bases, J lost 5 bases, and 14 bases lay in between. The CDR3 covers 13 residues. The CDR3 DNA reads TGTGCCAGCACCCCTTGGGGTGGGACTGAAGCTTTCTTT. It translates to CASTPWGGTEAFF.

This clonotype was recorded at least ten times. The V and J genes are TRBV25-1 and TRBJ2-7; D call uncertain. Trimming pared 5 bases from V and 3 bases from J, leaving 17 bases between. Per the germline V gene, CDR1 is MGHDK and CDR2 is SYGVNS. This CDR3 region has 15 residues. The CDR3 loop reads CASSTGLSPLYEQYF. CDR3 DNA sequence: TGTGCCAGCAGTACGGGTCTCTCCCCACTCTACGAGCAGTACTTC.

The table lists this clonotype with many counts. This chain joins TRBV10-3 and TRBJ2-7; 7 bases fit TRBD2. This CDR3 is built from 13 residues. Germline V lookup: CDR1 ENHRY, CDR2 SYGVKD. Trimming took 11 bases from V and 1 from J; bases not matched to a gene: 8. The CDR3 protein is CASWDYSSYEQYF. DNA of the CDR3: TGTGCCTCTTGGGACTATTCGTCCTACGAGCAGTACTTC.